These 32 T cell receptor beta chains came from one sample sequenced in a study of T cell clonotyping in hematopoietic cell transplantation. Assay: immunoSEQ multiplex PCR; the TCRdb copy retains only in-frame clones and omits some. The sample lists tens of thousands of clones, 90% to 95% seen once, with 0.85% in the top ten. Sequenced material: peripheral blood mononuclear cells. The source is a woman between 45 and 65 years old in good health. Some clones in this sample may be carry-over from other donors' samples.

This chain connects TRBV5-1 to TRBJ1-2; 12 nucleotides line up with TRBD1. The CDR3 covers 16 residues. V gave up 0 bases and J gave up 5 bases; unmatched junction bases: 5. Germline V gene sequence: CDR1 SGHRS, CDR2 YFSETQ. The CDR3 sequence is CASSLAGTGGSYGYTF. In DNA, the CDR3 is TGCGCCAGCAGCTTGGCCGGGACAGGGGGCTCTTATGGCTACACCTTC.

The chain employs TRBV7-3 and TRBJ2-2, with a possible D match to TRBD1 (7 bases). There are 14 residues in the CDR3. V lost 2 bases, J lost 7 bases, and 11 bases lay in between. Germline V gene sequence: CDR1 SGHTA, CDR2 FQGTGA. CDR3 in DNA: TGTGCCAGCAGCTTACAGGGGGGCGGCGGGGAGCTGTTTTTT. Amino acids: CASSLQGGGGELFF.

The chain recombines TRBV10-3 with TRBJ2-2; the D gene could be TRBD1 or TRBD2 (5 bases each). V lost 0 bases and J lost 3, with 14 bases in between. The CDR3 spans 17 residues. Germline V lookup: CDR1 ENHRY, CDR2 SYGVKD. The CDR3 loop reads CAISESPPGAHTGELFF. The CDR3 DNA reads TGTGCCATCAGTGAGTCGCCCCCCGGGGCGCACACCGGGGAGCTGTTTTTT.

The chain combines TRBV11-2 with TRBJ2-7; 7 nucleotides match TRBD2. The V segment lost 3 bases and the J segment 1 base; nucleotides outside the gene matches: 12. CDR3 size: 17 residues. Per the germline V gene, CDR1 is SGHAT and CDR2 is FQNNGV. DNA for the CDR3: TGTGCCAGCAGCTTTCCACAAAGTCGGGGGGATTCCTACGAGCAGTACTTC. It yields the protein CASSFPQSRGDSYEQYF.

This chain joins TRBV7-2 and TRBJ1-3, with 7 bases lining up with TRBD1. CDR1 SGHTA and CDR2 FQGNSA come from the germline V gene. The CDR3 consists of 14 residues. With V trimmed by 5 bases and J by 2 bases, 3 bases remained unmatched. The CDR3 DNA reads TGTGCCAGCAGCCTAACAGGGGCTGGAAACACCATATATTTT. This codes for CASSLTGAGNTIYF. Looking up the rest from reference TRBV7-2 and TRBJ1-3 gives the full variable domain: GAGVSQSPSNKVTEKGKDVELRCDPISGHTALYWYRQSLGQGLEFLIYFQGNSAPDKSGLPSDRFSAERTGGSVSTLTIQRTQQEDSAVYLCASSLTGAGNTIYFGEGSWLTVV.

This chain connects TRBV7-2 to TRBJ1-6, with 8 nucleotides matching TRBD1. The germline V gene encodes CDR1 SGHTA and CDR2 FQGNSA. CDR3 size: 17 residues. V lost 1 base to trimming and J lost 7 bases; unmatched junction nucleotides: 9. The CDR3 DNA reads as TGTGCCAGCAGCTTAGGAGCAGGGGGCGCATCGAATTCACCCCTCCACTTT. Its translation: CASSLGAGGASNSPLHF.

The rearrangement uses TRBV5-1 and TRBJ2-1, with TRBD1 matching over 8 bases. With V trimmed by 4 bases and J by 5 bases, 11 bases remained unmatched. Per the germline V gene, CDR1 is SGHRS and CDR2 is YFSETQ. The CDR3 runs to 16 residues. The CDR3 nucleotides read TGCGCCAGCAGCCCCTCCAGGGGGCACTTAGACAATGAGCAGTTCTTC. Encoded protein: CASSPSRGHLDNEQFF.

The chain is built from TRBV7-7 and TRBJ2-7; possibly TRBD2 for D (6 bases). The CDR3 loop spans 14 amino acids. V lost 2 bases and J 5 bases, leaving 13 bases between the germline ends. The germline CDR1 and CDR2 sequences are SSHAT and FNYEAQ (reference sequence). The CDR3 loop reads CASSLRGSIHEQYF. CDR3 nucleotide sequence: TGTGCCAGCAGCTTACGGGGGTCGATCCACGAGCAGTACTTC.

The chain recombines TRBV11-3 with TRBJ2-7; tentatively, D is TRBD2 (5 bases). Trimming shortened V by 0 bases and J by 6 bases, and 9 bases separated the two germline ends. The CDR3 contains 13 residues. The germline V gene encodes CDR1 SGHNT and CDR2 YENEEA. In DNA form, the CDR3 reads TGTGCCAGCAGCTTAGAGAGGGCTGGCGAGCAGTACTTC. It encodes CASSLERAGEQYF.

As concerns this clone: The limits of the CDR3 on the DNA are not certain, so only TCRdb's listed CDR3 is given. V and J are TRBV4-3 and TRBJ1-2; the D segment call TRBD1 is taken from the table without a DNA check. The CDR3 length is 22 residues, termini included. The germline V gene has CDR1 LGHNA and CDR2 YSLEER. The CDR3 sequence: CASSQDGPGQFWPRDTVYGYTF.

V is TRBV7-3 and J is TRBJ2-5; no clear D gene. With 2 bases removed from V and 5 bases from J, the gap between germline ends came to 9 bases. The CDR3 contains 13 residues. The germline CDR1 and CDR2 sequences are SGHTA and FQGTGA. The CDR3 reads CASSLWQGETQYF. DNA for the CDR3: TGTGCCAGCAGCTTATGGCAAGGCGAGACCCAGTACTTC.

The chain recombines TRBV12-5 with TRBJ2-1; D uncertain. Germline V gene sequence: CDR1 LGHNT, CDR2 FRNRAP. The V end lost 2 bases, the J end lost 5 bases, and 4 bases lay between the germline ends. CDR3 length equals 12 residues. CDR3 sequence: CASGLPDNEQFF. The CDR3 bases are TGTGCTAGTGGTTTGCCAGACAATGAGCAGTTCTTC. Based on the CDR3 plus reference TRBV12-5 and TRBJ2-1, the full variable domain is DARVTQTPRHKVTEMGQEVTMRCQPILGHNTVFWYRQTMMQGLELLAYFRNRAPLDDSGMPKDRFSAEMPDATLATLKIQPSEPRDSAVYFCASGLPDNEQFFGPGTRLTVL.

The chain recombines TRBV5-4 with TRBJ2-7; D might be TRBD1 or TRBD2, each matching 6 bases. V was cut by 4 bases and J by 2 bases, with 16 bases left in between. The CDR3 has 15 amino acids. From germline, CDR1 is SGHNT and CDR2 YYREEE (reference sequence). CDR3 in DNA: TGTGCCAGCAGCCGAGGGGGGCGGGCCACCTACGAGCAGTACTTC. This translates into CASSRGGRATYEQYF.

The chain joins TRBV6-1 to TRBJ2-5; 7 bases line up with TRBD1. The CDR3 consists of 16 residues. V shed 3 bases and J 2 bases; nucleotides not matched to a gene: 9. The germline V gene has CDR1 MNHNS and CDR2 SASEGT. The DNA of the CDR3 is TGTGCCAGCAGTGACCTAGGGGGCAGAGAGCAAGAGACCCAGTACTTC. This encodes CASSDLGGREQETQYF.

CDR3 in amino acids: CAWSVQGLAGVGQFF. Written as DNA, the CDR3 is TGTGCCTGGAGTGTACAAGGTCTAGCGGGGGTCGGGCAGTTCTTC. The genes are TRBV30 and TRBJ2-1; 10 nucleotides line up with TRBD2. With 0 bases clipped from V and 12 bases from J, the junction kept 11 bases outside the gene matches. CDR3 length equals 15 residues. Germline assignment: CDR1 GTSNPN and CDR2 SVGIG (reference sequence). Variable domain in full (rest from reference TRBV30 and TRBJ2-1): SQTIHQWPATLVQPVGSPLSLECTVEGTSNPNLYWYRQAAGRGLQLLFYSVGIGQISSEVPQNLSASRPQDRQFILSSKKLLLSDSGFYLCAWSVQGLAGVGQFFGPGTRLTVL.

This clone came up once. V is TRBV15 and J is TRBJ2-3, with D possibly called TRBD1 or TRBD2 (6 bases each). Germline V lookup: CDR1 LNHNV, CDR2 YYDKDF (reference sequence). This CDR3 spans 16 amino acids. The V and J ends lost 0 bases and 2 bases respectively, with 12 bases between them. The CDR3 sequence: CATSREVRGPTDTQYF. CDR3 DNA: TGTGCCACCAGCAGAGAGGTTCGGGGGCCCACAGATACGCAGTATTTT.

The chain carries TRBV4-1 and TRBJ1-4; D possibly corresponds to TRBD1 (6 bases). Trimming cost V 4 bases and J 8 bases, with 17 bases left between them. The CDR3 sequence is 15 residues long. Germline CDR1 and CDR2: MGHRA and YSYEKL. CDR3 sequence: CASSRSGGSSEKLFF. Written as DNA, the CDR3 is TGCGCCAGCAGCCGGTCCGGGGGCTCTTCCGAAAAACTGTTTTTT.

The V and J genes are TRBV19 and TRBJ1-2; D gene unclear. The CDR3 runs to 12 residues. The V end lost 8 bases, the J end lost 3 bases, and 10 bases lay between the germline ends. Per germline, CDR1 LNHDA and CDR2 SQIVND (reference sequence). The CDR3 loop reads CASDQIHYGYTF. Written as DNA, the CDR3 is TGTGCCAGTGACCAGATCCACTATGGCTACACCTTC.

The gene calls are TRBV5-1 and TRBJ1-5; 7 bases match TRBD1. The V and J ends lost 6 bases and 2 bases, in that order; junction bases with no gene match: 5. Germline assignment: CDR1 SGHRS and CDR2 YFSETQ. The CDR3 runs to 14 residues. The CDR3, as DNA: TGCGCCAGCAAGCCCACAGGGGGCAATCAGCCCCAGCATTTT. Encoded protein: CASKPTGGNQPQHF.

V and J are TRBV5-1 and TRBJ2-7; 7 nucleotides agree with TRBD2. This CDR3 spans 14 amino acids. Trimming cost V 6 bases and J 0 bases; bases outside gene matches: 6. The germline V gene encodes CDR1 SGHRS and CDR2 YFSETQ. The CDR3 coding sequence is TGCGCCAGCACAATTGGGACTACCTCCTACGAGCAGTACTTC. It is translated as CASTIGTTSYEQYF.

This clone was counted once. The V and J genes are TRBV10-3 and TRBJ2-1; TRBD1 matches 7 bases. This CDR3 region has 12 residues. Per the germline V gene, CDR1 is ENHRY and CDR2 is SYGVKD. Trimming removed 6 bases from V and 9 bases from J; junction bases left unmatched: 5. The CDR3 DNA is TGTGCCATCAGAACGACAGGGAGTGAGCAGTTCTTC. It yields the protein CAIRTTGSEQFF.

The chain is built from TRBV4-3 and TRBJ2-3; D is uncertain. This CDR3 is 17 amino acids long. Looked up from germline, CDR1 is LGHNA and CDR2 is YSLEER. Deletions cut 3 bases from V and 4 bases from J, with 20 bases between. The CDR3 is CASSQAVGASGSDTQYF. The CDR3 DNA follows: TGCGCCAGCAGCCAGGCTGTAGGAGCTAGTGGGTCAGATACGCAGTATTTT.

The chain carries TRBV19 and TRBJ2-1; 8 bases agree with TRBD1. V lost 2 bases to trimming and J lost 7 bases; unmatched junction nucleotides: 7. The CDR3 is 15 amino acids. Germline V CDR1 and CDR2: LNHDA, SQIVND (reference sequence). Here the CDR3 DNA reads TGTGCCAGTAGTATATGGGCAGGGGGCCGGAATGAGCAGTTCTTC. It is translated as CASSIWAGGRNEQFF.

This chain links TRBV4-1 with TRBJ2-5; D is perhaps TRBD1 (6 bases). Trimming shortened V by 1 base and J by 2 bases, and 11 bases separated the two germline ends. The germline gives CDR1 MGHRA, CDR2 YSYEKL. The CDR3 extends over 15 amino acids. The CDR3 region has the DNA TGCGCCAGCAGCCAAGGACAGGCCCTACAAGAGACCCAGTACTTC. It specifies CASSQGQALQETQYF.

To note about this clone: One junction end disagrees with the germline gene, perhaps due to a read error. This chain uses TRBV27 with TRBJ1-5; no clear D gene. CDR3 length: 13 residues. The germline CDR1 and CDR2 sequences are MNHEY and SMNVEV (reference sequence). CDR3 DNA sequence: TGTGCCAGCAGTGTATCAGATAATCAGCCCCAGCATTTT. Its protein product is CASSVSDNQPQHF.

The chain has TRBV7-8 and TRBJ2-7; D assignment may be TRBD1 or TRBD2 (5 bases each). The CDR3 is made up of 16 amino acids. Trimming stripped 6 bases from V and 2 bases from J, with 20 bases between. Germline lookup yields CDR1 SGHVS and CDR2 FQNEAQ. CDR3 DNA sequence: TGTGCCAGCAGAGTGGGGGAGACGGGTGAAACCTACGAGCAGTACTTC. This encodes CASRVGETGETYEQYF.

This clone appeared a single time. The rearrangement joins TRBV5-1 to TRBJ1-4; D may be TRBD1 (6 bases). CDR1 is SGHRS, CDR2 YFSETQ, per germline. The CDR3 covers 17 residues. V was pared by 0 bases and J by 0 bases, with 12 bases between. This CDR3 is CASSLGPRGATNEKLFF. For the CDR3, the DNA is TGCGCCAGCAGCTTGGGTCCCAGGGGAGCAACTAATGAAAAACTGTTTTTT.

The chain links TRBV4-2 to TRBJ2-3; TRBD2 might be the D (7 bases). The CDR3 totals 15 residues. Germline-derived CDR1 and CDR2 are LGHNA and YNFKEQ. The germline V and J ends were trimmed by 5 bases and 4 bases, with 16 bases remaining between them. The CDR3 loop is CASSSSGGQADTQYF. The CDR3 nucleotides are TGTGCCAGCAGCTCCTCCGGGGGGCAGGCAGATACGCAGTATTTT.

J is TRBJ1-3 and V is TRBV4-3, with D tentatively TRBD1 (5 bases). Trimming stripped 4 bases from V and 1 base from J, with 11 bases between. CDR1 and CDR2 (germline): LGHNA, YSLEER. This CDR3 has 15 residues. CDR3 coding DNA: TGCGCCAGCAGCCCGGGACGGCGGTCTGGAAACACCATATATTTT. Protein product: CASSPGRRSGNTIYF.

The chain is built from TRBV7-2 and TRBJ1-4; no clear D gene. CDR3 length: 15 amino acids. V gave up 1 base and J gave up 7 bases, with 13 bases separating them. Per germline, CDR1 SGHTA and CDR2 FQGNSA. The CDR3 loop is CASSLEGQLFEKLFF. Written as DNA, the CDR3 is TGTGCCAGCAGCTTAGAAGGGCAACTTTTTGAAAAACTGTTTTTT.

Comment on this clone: Germline is not matched at one junction end, which may reflect a read error. The chain couples TRBV5-1 to TRBJ2-7; D perhaps matches TRBD2 (6 bases). Germline-derived CDR1 and CDR2 are SGHRS and YFSETQ. The CDR3 is made up of 14 amino acids. CDR3 nucleotide sequence: TGCGCCAGCAGCTTTGGACTATCCTCCGACGAGCAGTACTTC. It codes for CASSFGLSSDEQYF.

The chain carries TRBV11-3 and TRBJ2-4; D may be TRBD2 (5 bases). Germline CDR1 and CDR2: SGHNT and YENEEA. V lost 5 bases and J 0 bases, leaving 14 bases between the germline ends. The CDR3 runs 16 residues. The CDR3 bases are TGTGCCAGCAGCCCCCGGGTCGGGGTAGCCAAAAACATTCAGTACTTC. This codes for CASSPRVGVAKNIQYF.